This TCR beta chain appears in the sequencing data of a study of T cells in Graves' hyperthyroidism and ophthalmopathy. General observations from the study: Also found in blood were most expanded thyroid clonotypes above 0.001.

V was clipped by 1 base and J by 9 bases, with 16 bases between them. CDR3 size: 15 residues. Germline V gene data show CDR1 as GTSNPN and CDR2 as SVGIG (reference sequence). Of note for this clonotype: Its antigen is not identified.

Amplification yielded TCR beta CDR3 regions, with RNA transcripts as the source. First-round RT-PCR targeting the TCR CDR3 was performed with the HTBI primer set. TCRdb passed the multiplex PCR reads through MiXCR, listing each CDR3 protein once. The sample lists a few hundred thousand distinct CDR3 sequences, approximately 14% occurring once. The TCR comes from a woman aged 18 to 35 with Graves' hyperthyroidism. The rearrangement links TRBV30 to TRBJ1-6; D is undetermined. Sequenced sample: blood. The CDR3 DNA sequence: TGTGCCTGGAGTGATTTAGGCACAAATATTTCACCCCTCCACTTT. Translation: CAWSDLGTNISPLHF.